This T cell receptor (beta chain) was recovered during a study of shared clonotypes between healthy human individuals (dated by TCRdb to 2020 to 2022). A note on the overall study: The cohort comprised two women and three men aged 18 to 49 years. For each donor, CD4 naive and CD4 memory were each given three plates, CD8 naive was given two plates, and CD8 memory was given one plate. To estimate repertoire size and how much clonotypes are shared between individuals, the study performed deep sequencing of blood TCR repertoires from a handful of healthy adults. Different laboratories and diverse techniques were used to prepare libraries and sequence TCR repertoires, to increase sequencing depth and limit assay-specific biases. Each donor's leukapheresis produced roughly between roughly 0.85 and 9.5 billion PBMCs. What the work shows at the level of the full study, not this receptor alone: The small number of donors limited the genetic and exposure-history diversity represented. Incomplete sequencing was indicated by rarefaction of sorted-subset datasets, despite the large sequencing depth. Pairwise subsampling led to the expectation that sequencing depth would affect the degree of clonotype sharing among donors. Larger estimated clonotype richness was generally found for naive subsets than for memory subsets. Higher generation probabilities were observed for clonotypes shared by all four sorted-subset donors than for non-shared clonotypes. Sampling was limited to blood, and TCR repertoires in tissue likely differ from TCR repertoires in blood. Across several donors, roughly 5.4% of naive CD4, approximately 3.6% of naive CD8, 2.3% of memory CD4, and under 0.45% of memory CD8 clonotypes were shared.

About this clone itself: What this receptor recognizes is not known. Base qualities are not provided; no much larger clone lies one nucleotide away.

The donors were healthy, HIV-negative adults with no recently reported acute infections or vaccinations. Every donor was a Caucasian adult living in Nashville, Tennessee, USA. CD4+ T cells were enriched by magnetic negative selection, after which naive cells were positively selected on CD45RA and the negative fraction was taken as the memory subset. Blood was obtained by leukapheresis, after which PBMCs were separated by Ficoll-Histopaque density gradient centrifugation and cryopreserved in liquid nitrogen vapor phase. Analytical flow cytometry was used to check the purity and quantity of each magnetically sorted T cell population. Genomic DNA was isolated from every sorted fraction and measured by UV absorbance on a Nanodrop 2000c. CDR1 KGHSH and CDR2 LQKENI were looked up in the germline V gene. Inclusive of the bounding cysteine and phenylalanine, the CDR3 is 13 residues long. Just CDR3 DNA is preserved here, 39 bases in frame from base 1. A distance of 12 bases separates the germline ends of V and J, which lose 0 bases and 10 bases respectively.

TCR CDR3 regions were amplified from genomic DNA by multiplex PCR using the deep immunoSEQ assay. For each cell subset, the extracted genomic DNA was distributed evenly across all wells of several immunoSEQ 96-well plates, and each plate served as one replicate. For sorted subsets, each replicate PCR was loaded with approximately 190 ng genomic DNA, equivalent to 30,000 or so T cell genomes. The purified libraries were quantified using a Qubit 3.0 fluorometer, sized with a Bioanalyzer 2100, and then quantified again using the KAPA Library Quantification kit. Every immunoSEQ 96-well plate was sequenced on a separate single-read 150-cycle Illumina NextSeq 550 flow cell. The authors' analysis ran thus. The immunoSEQ output contained only junctional sequences without quality scores, so filtering could not match that applied to full-length reads. To assign V/J genes and CDR3, sequences were annotated using PyIR, a Python wrapper for IgBLAST v1.9, with IMGT germline references. Reads were removed for weak V/J assignments (E-value above 1e-6), missing CDR3, stop codons, out-of-frame junctions, or ambiguous translated residues. A V3J clonotype was defined by an identical inferred V gene, J gene, and CDR3 amino acid sequence. To compute the percentage overlap between repertoires, the number of shared unique clonotypes was divided by the size of the smaller repertoire. Three approaches were used to assess repertoire richness: RTK rarefaction, the Chao1 estimator, and Recon v2.1 estimates of unobserved clonotypes. Generation probabilities for all TCRbeta clonotypes obtained by the gDNA method from a handful of donors were computed using OLGA. The table comes from immuneACCESS by way of TCRdb, which keeps in-frame sequences with V and J called. Part of the clones is missing from these tables; in studies checked, under half for an unresolved V gene and the rest for unknown reasons. The V and J calls and the clone size are those of that table, but D and trimming were determined from the DNA. The sample records about 990,000 clones, 75% to 80% of which are singletons. The ten largest make up 0.5% to 0.65% of the sample.

Recombination connected TRBV18 to TRBJ1-2, and perhaps TRBD1 as D gene, on 5 matching bases. The sample comprised memory CD4+ T cells from PBMCs. Explained via the paper, the cell subset or site label denotes: CD45RA-negative fraction. This clonotype was sampled from a man between 18 and 29 years old in good health. Some clones in this sample may be carry-over from other donors' samples. This receptor has the CDR3 CASSPPGGAPYTF. The DNA reads as follows: TGTGCCAGCTCACCACCGGGCGGGGCCCCCTACACCTTC. The reference TRBV18 and TRBJ1-2 proteins fill in what lies around the CDR3, so the full variable domain reads NAGVMQNPRHLVRRRGQEARLRCSPMKGHSHVYWYRQLPEEGLKFMVYLQKENIIDESGMPKERFSAEFPKEGPSILRIQQVVRGDSAAYFCASSPPGGAPYTFGSGTRLTVV.